The 31 T cell receptor beta chains in this list originate from one sample, sequenced in a study of T cell responses to AZD1222 COVID-19 vaccine. Data came from immunoSEQ multiplex PCR; TCRdb stores just in-frame clones and leaves some out. The table records 80,000 or so clones, around 89% of them present only once. The starting material was peripheral blood, obtained on day 0 of AZD1222 vaccination. Receptors were obtained from an adult in good health.

The rearrangement joins TRBV6-5 to TRBJ1-2, with 7 bases identical to TRBD1. Germline CDR1 reads MNHEY; CDR2 reads SVGAGI. The ends lost 3 bases at V and 7 bases at J; junction bases unmatched: 8. CDR3 length equals 14 residues. CDR3 protein: CASSYSTGPSGYTF. The CDR3 DNA sequence: TGTGCCAGCAGTTATTCGACAGGGCCCTCTGGCTACACCTTC.

The V call is TRBV5-1, the J call TRBJ2-7; D may correspond to TRBD1 or TRBD2 (6 bases each). This CDR3 is 16 amino acids long. Germline CDR1 reads SGHRS; CDR2 reads YFSETQ. The germline V and J ends were trimmed by 4 bases and 1 base, with 18 bases remaining between them. The CDR3 sequence is CASSPGANPRSYEQYF. CDR3 nucleotide sequence: TGCGCCAGCAGCCCGGGGGCGAATCCGCGGTCCTACGAGCAGTACTTC.

J is TRBJ1-2 and V is TRBV27, with a possible D match to TRBD1 (5 bases). V lost 4 bases and J 4 bases, leaving 13 bases between the germline ends. Germline CDR1 and CDR2: MNHEY and SMNVEV (reference sequence). The CDR3 is made up of 14 amino acids. This CDR3 reads CASSSIGGRYGYTF. CDR3 nucleotide sequence: TGTGCCAGCAGTTCGATTGGGGGTCGCTATGGCTACACCTTC.

This chain joins TRBV27 and TRBJ2-7; D is unclear. The CDR3 covers 14 residues. CDR1 and CDR2 from the germline V gene are MNHEY and SMNVEV (reference sequence). V shed 5 bases and J shed 4 bases, with 15 bases lying between them. The CDR3 DNA reads as TGTGCCAGCAGTCCCGGTGGGTACTGGTACGAGCAGTACTTC. This codes for CASSPGGYWYEQYF.

This chain uses TRBV21-1 with TRBJ1-1; the D call TRBD1 from the table was never checked on the DNA. TRBV21-1 is a pseudogene segment. The CDR3 runs 15 residues. The chain's CDR3 is CASSNVVGEIAEAFF. CDR3 coding DNA: TGTGCCAGCAGCAATGTCGTAGGGGAAATCGCTGAAGCTTTCTTT.

The chain is built from TRBV5-1 and TRBJ1-2, with D unclear. CDR1 and CDR2 (germline): SGHRS, YFSETQ. The V end lost 4 bases, the J end lost 4 bases, and 17 bases lay between the germline ends. This CDR3 has 15 residues. The CDR3 DNA reads as TGCGCCAGCAGCAGCGGCGGGAAGGTGGGCTATGGCTACACCTTC. The encoded protein is CASSSGGKVGYGYTF. Full variable domain (outside the CDR3, taken from reference TRBV5-1 and TRBJ1-2): KAGVTQTPRYLIKTRGQQVTLSCSPISGHRSVSWYQQTPGQGLQFLFEYFSETQRNKGNFPGRFSGRQFSNSRSEMNVSTLELGDSALYLCASSSGGKVGYGYTFGSGTRLTVV.

This clone was seen just once. This CDR3 reads CASSLALAYEQFF. The CDR3 DNA reads as TGTGCCAGCAGCTTAGCGCTGGCATATGAGCAGTTCTTC. The rearrangement links TRBV7-2 to TRBJ2-1; D unclear. This CDR3 contains 13 residues. CDR1 SGHTA and CDR2 FQGNSA come from the germline V gene. V was shortened by 0 bases and J by 8 bases, with 8 bases between the two germline ends.

This chain joins TRBV4-1 and TRBJ1-4; D gene uncertain. Between the trimmed V and J ends, which lost 4 bases and 11 bases, there was a span of 14 bases. The CDR3 has 13 amino acids. Germline loops: CDR1 MGHRA, CDR2 YSYEKL. CDR3 in amino acids: CASSPPLGRKLFF. CDR3 DNA sequence: TGCGCCAGCAGCCCGCCGCTCGGTAGGAAACTGTTTTTT.

This rearrangement joins TRBV9 to TRBJ2-3, with 13 nucleotides matching TRBD2. The trim removed 7 bases at V and 2 bases at J, leaving 7 bases unmatched. The CDR3 consists of 16 residues. The V gene's germline CDR1 is SGDLS and CDR2 YYNGEE. The CDR3 is CASSRTSGGTTDTQYF. As DNA, the CDR3 is TGTGCCAGCTCGAGGACTAGCGGGGGCACCACAGATACGCAGTATTTT.

This clone was picked up one time. The rearrangement links TRBV4-2 to TRBJ2-7, with D perhaps matching TRBD1 (5 bases). The length of the CDR3 is 16 residues. V was clipped by 4 bases and J by 1 base, with 17 bases between them. Germline V gene data show CDR1 as LGHNA and CDR2 as YNFKEQ. CDR3 in amino acids: CASSPQAGQGSYEQYF. CDR3 coding DNA: TGTGCCAGCAGCCCTCAGGCCGGCCAGGGATCCTACGAGCAGTACTTC.

The chain carries TRBV28 and TRBJ1-6, with 7 bases lining up with TRBD1. This CDR3 is built from 15 residues. V shed 3 bases and J 7 bases; nucleotides not matched to a gene: 6. The germline V gene has CDR1 MDHEN and CDR2 SYDVKM. The chain's CDR3 is CASSFSGTENSPLHF. The CDR3 DNA sequence: TGTGCCAGCAGTTTTTCCGGGACAGAAAATTCACCCCTCCACTTT.

V usage is TRBV30 and J usage is TRBJ2-5, with 9 bases identical to TRBD2. Germline V gene sequence: CDR1 GTSNPN, CDR2 SVGIG (reference sequence). The CDR3 sequence is 15 residues long. The V segment lost 0 bases and the J segment 4 bases; nucleotides outside the gene matches: 6. The CDR3 loop is CAWSVPGLAGETQYF. CDR3 in DNA: TGTGCCTGGAGTGTACCGGGACTAGCAGGAGAGACCCAGTACTTC.

The CDR3 DNA is TGTGCCAGCAGCCGCTTGCCCTCTGGGGCCAACGTCCTGACTTTC. This sequence encodes CASSRLPSGANVLTF. The chain combines TRBV16 with TRBJ2-6; D is undetermined. CDR1 and CDR2 from the germline V gene are KGHSY and FQNENV. CDR3 length: 15 residues. Trimming shortened V by 4 bases and J by 0 bases, and 7 bases separated the two germline ends.

This chain links TRBV4-3 with TRBJ1-2, with TRBD1 identical over 8 bases. The germline V gene encodes CDR1 LGHNA and CDR2 YSLEER. V trimming: 2 bases; J trimming: 8 bases; junction bases outside the gene matches: 7. This CDR3 comprises 14 residues. CDR3: CASSQLDRADGYTF. CDR3 bases: TGCGCCAGCAGCCAACTGGACAGGGCGGACGGCTACACCTTC.

This chain links TRBV24-1 with TRBJ2-2; perhaps TRBD1 as D (5 bases). The CDR3 is 15 amino acids. The V and J ends lost 1 base and 1 base respectively, with 6 bases between them. The germline V gene has CDR1 KGHDR and CDR2 SFDVKD. DNA for the CDR3: TGTGCCACCAGTGATTTAACAGGGAACACCGGGGAGCTGTTTTTT. Amino acid sequence: CATSDLTGNTGELFF.

The rearrangement joins TRBV7-2 to TRBJ2-1; no reliable D call. V was cut by 2 bases and J by 3 bases, with 14 bases left in between. The CDR3 length is 16 residues. CDR1 and CDR2 (germline): SGHTA, FQGNSA. CDR3 sequence reads: CASSLRALRNYNEQFF. The CDR3 bases are TGTGCCAGCAGCTTACGAGCGCTTAGAAACTACAATGAGCAGTTCTTC.

This clone was recorded only once. V gene TRBV7-3 combines with J gene TRBJ2-7; D is unresolved. V dropped 3 bases and J dropped 1 base, with 7 bases sitting between them. The germline CDR1 and CDR2 sequences are SGHTA and FQGTGA. The CDR3 loop spans 13 amino acids. The CDR3 protein is CASSLSPSYEQYF. In nucleotides, the CDR3 is TGTGCCAGCAGCTTGTCCCCTTCCTACGAGCAGTACTTC. Based on the CDR3 plus reference TRBV7-3 and TRBJ2-7, the full variable domain is GAGVSQTPSNKVTEKGKYVELRCDPISGHTALYWYRQSLGQGPEFLIYFQGTGAADDSGLPNDRFFAVRPEGSVSTLKIQRTERGDSAVYLCASSLSPSYEQYFGPGTRLTVT.

The chain joins TRBV6-1 to TRBJ2-3; 8 bases line up with TRBD1. The CDR3 length is 17 residues. Germline CDR1 reads MNHNS; CDR2 reads SASEGT. V gave up 4 bases and J gave up 0 bases; unmatched junction bases: 9. CDR3: CASSVKQGVTSTDTQYF. CDR3 in DNA: TGTGCCAGCAGTGTTAAACAGGGGGTCACTAGCACAGATACGCAGTATTTT.

J is TRBJ2-7 and V is TRBV29-1; maybe TRBD1 (5 bases). Germline CDR1 is SQVTM and CDR2 is ANQGSEA. Trimming shortened V by 5 bases and J by 2 bases, and 13 bases separated the two germline ends. The CDR3 contains 13 residues. In DNA form, the CDR3 reads TGCAGCGTTTACCTTGACAGAACCTACGAGCAGTACTTC. Protein: CSVYLDRTYEQYF.

The rearrangement uses TRBV15 and TRBJ1-5; no clear D. Germline V gene sequence: CDR1 LNHNV, CDR2 YYDKDF (reference sequence). V lost 1 base and J lost 4, with 5 bases in between. The CDR3 has 13 amino acids. DNA of the CDR3: TGTGCCACCAGCAGAGGCTCTAATCAGCCCCAGCATTTT. It is translated as CATSRGSNQPQHF.

The J gene is TRBJ2-1, the V gene TRBV5-1, with 7 positions matching TRBD1. With V trimmed by 3 bases and J by 7 bases, 4 bases remained unmatched. Germline-derived CDR1 and CDR2 are SGHRS and YFSETQ. The CDR3 is 13 residues long. The CDR3 DNA reads TGCGCCAGCAGCTCTAACAGGGGAAATGAGCAGTTCTTC. Its protein is CASSSNRGNEQFF.

The chain combines TRBV11-3 with TRBJ2-2; D unresolved. V gave up 3 bases and J gave up 5 bases, with 10 bases separating them. The CDR3 length is 14 residues. The germline gives CDR1 SGHNT, CDR2 YENEEA. The CDR3 loop is CASSLLLATGELFF. The CDR3 coding sequence is TGTGCCAGCAGCTTGCTATTGGCTACCGGGGAGCTGTTTTTT.

This clone came up a few times. The chain recombines TRBV7-3 with TRBJ2-1, with a possible D match to TRBD1 (5 bases). Looked up from germline, CDR1 is SGHTA and CDR2 is FQGTGA. The CDR3 has 14 residues. The V and J ends lost 4 bases and 9 bases respectively, with 16 bases between them. CDR3 in amino acids: CASSSTGAHGEQFF. The CDR3 DNA follows: TGTGCCAGCAGCTCCACAGGAGCACACGGTGAGCAGTTCTTC.

The V call is TRBV11-2, the J call TRBJ2-1, with 7 bases that match TRBD1. V was clipped by 4 bases and J by 3 bases; unmatched bases: 12. The germline V gene encodes CDR1 SGHAT and CDR2 FQNNGV. CDR3 size: 17 residues. The CDR3 sequence: CASSSSLLQGFYNEQFF. CDR3 coding DNA: TGTGCCAGCAGCTCAAGCTTATTACAGGGGTTCTACAATGAGCAGTTCTTC.

The CDR3 DNA follows: TGTGCCACCAGTGACTCGGGACAGGGGGCTATCGGGGAGCTGTTTTTT. Translation: CATSDSGQGAIGELFF. This chain joins TRBV24-1 and TRBJ2-2; the match to TRBD1 covers 12 bases. The V segment lost 4 bases and the J segment 7 bases; nucleotides outside the gene matches: 6. CDR1 and CDR2 from the germline V gene are KGHDR and SFDVKD. CDR3 length equals 16 residues.

This clone has a single count. The gene calls are TRBV19 and TRBJ1-4, with 8 nucleotides matching TRBD1. V shed 5 bases and J 7 bases; nucleotides not matched to a gene: 9. CDR1 and CDR2 (germline): LNHDA, SQIVND (reference sequence). The length of the CDR3 is 15 residues. CDR3: CASSGQGLETEKLFF. In nucleotides, the CDR3 is TGTGCCAGTAGTGGACAGGGATTGGAGACTGAAAAACTGTTTTTT. Using reference TRBV19 and TRBJ1-4 for the parts outside the CDR3, the full variable domain is DGGITQSPKYLFRKEGQNVTLSCEQNLNHDAMYWYRQDPGQGLRLIYYSQIVNDFQKGDIAEGYSVSREKKESFPLTVTSAQKNPTAFYLCASSGQGLETEKLFFGSGTQLSVL.

The rearrangement links TRBV9 to TRBJ1-1; D might be TRBD1 (6 bases). Trimming cost V 3 bases and J 0 bases, with 12 bases left between them. Looked up from germline, CDR1 is SGDLS and CDR2 is YYNGEE. The CDR3 length is 15 residues. CDR3 loop: CASSEGWGLNTEAFF. The CDR3 coding sequence is TGTGCCAGCAGCGAGGGATGGGGGCTGAACACTGAAGCTTTCTTT.

This chain joins TRBV2 and TRBJ1-3; D gene ambiguous. This CDR3 contains 15 residues. V was pared by 4 bases and J by 4 bases, with 14 bases between. The germline CDR1 and CDR2 sequences are SNHLY and FYNNEI. CDR3 bases: TGTGCCAGCAGTGGGGGTCCGTTTAGGGGAAACACCATATATTTT. Translated, it gives CASSGGPFRGNTIYF.

This chain joins TRBV16 and TRBJ2-3, with TRBD2 matching over 9 bases. From germline, CDR1 is KGHSY and CDR2 FQNENV. The V and J ends lost 3 bases and 3 bases, in that order; junction bases with no gene match: 4. The CDR3 has 15 residues. CDR3 DNA sequence: TGTGCCAGCAGCCAGATAGCGGGGGATACAGATACGCAGTATTTT. This encodes CASSQIAGDTDTQYF. The variable domain in full, with the rest retrieved from reference TRBV16 and TRBJ2-3, is GEEVAQTPKHLVRGEGQKAKLYCAPIKGHSYVFWYQQVLKNEFKFLISFQNENVFDETGMPKERFSAKCLPNSPCSLEIQATKLEDSAVYFCASSQIAGDTDTQYFGPGTRLTVL.

The V call is TRBV2, the J call TRBJ1-4, with D hard to call. Germline loops: CDR1 SNHLY, CDR2 FYNNEI. Trimming took 2 bases from V and 5 from J, leaving 6 bases between them. The CDR3 is 13 residues long. This chain's CDR3 is CASSEQPNEKLFF. In nucleotides, the CDR3 is TGTGCCAGCAGTGAACAGCCCAATGAAAAACTGTTTTTT.

The chain uses TRBV27 and TRBJ1-2; 10 bases agree with TRBD1. CDR1 and CDR2 (germline): MNHEY, SMNVEV (reference sequence). The CDR3 length is 13 residues. Trimming at V came to 4 bases and at J to 11 bases, leaving 7 bases not matched to a gene. CDR3 amino acids: CASSSRDRGSYTF. CDR3 coding DNA: TGTGCCAGCAGTTCCCGGGACAGGGGCAGTTACACCTTC.